This T cell receptor beta chain was sequenced for a study of blood T cells in healthy people across ages. This clonotype was detected a few times. Germline V gives CDR1 SEHNR, CDR2 FQNEAQ (reference sequence). This CDR3 has 12 amino acids. Combining a sample-barcoded 5' primer with a J-beta primer mix, a second PCR ran for about 7 to 11 cycles. TCRdb reprocessed the 5' RACE reads via MiXCR and lists one record per CDR3 protein. The sample holds approximately 760,000 distinct CDR3 sequences; around 25% are singletons and the top ten take 9.4%. The same data also contributed to another study, on T cells of mothers and their children.

The sequence was collected from a boy younger than 18 in good health. Sample: blood. The rearrangement links TRBV7-9 to TRBJ2-5; D call uncertain. Gene TRBJ2-7 matches the end of the DNA better, so the J call may be wrong. The CDR3 here is CASSPAPYEQYF. CDR3 nucleotide sequence: TGTGCCAGCAGCCCCGCCCCATACGAGCAGTACTTC.